Listed below are T cell receptor beta chains from one sample, sequenced in a study of T-cell memory formation after mild COVID-19. TCRdb re-derived calls from the 5' RACE reads in MiXCR, one entry per CDR3 protein. Altogether tens of thousands of distinct CDR3 sequences are present, 28% being singletons, with the ten largest covering about 40%. The sample taken for sequencing was PBMCs or a T cell subset sorted from them (not recorded which). Source of these receptors: a man aged 18 to 29 who had mild COVID-19 (a few samples of this study predate the infection). Cell type and time point are not known. Each CDR3 is given with its conserved first and last residue. Fields, in order: D gene, J gene, V gene, clone size, CDR3 DNA, CDR3 protein. The D gene is left open where the match is weak. Size tells how often a clone was seen (once, few, many) or the class of an expanded clone, and some rows leave it out.

>NA|TRBJ2-7|TRBV6-1|NA
TGTGCCAGCAGTGAATTCGGCGCCACCTACGAGCAGTACTTC
CASSEFGATYEQYF
>NA|TRBJ2-3|TRBV10-1|medium-sized
TGCGCCAGCAGTGGAATTGGTACGCAGTATTTT
CASSGIGTQYF
>TRBD1|TRBJ2-1|TRBV7-6|NA
TGTGCCAGCAGCTCTGGGACAGGGAATGAGCAGTTCTTC
CASSSGTGNEQFF
>TRBD1|TRBJ2-5|TRBV20-1|few
TGCAGTCCAGCCCGGGACAGTTGGTACCAAGAGACCCAGTACTTC
CSPARDSWYQETQYF
>NA|TRBJ1-2|TRBV7-2|few
TGTGCCAGCAGCTTAAGGCCACCTCAGAACTATGGCTACACCTTC
CASSLRPPQNYGYTF
>TRBD1|TRBJ2-7|TRBV27|NA
TGTGCCAGCAGCCACAGGGGATCCTACGAGCAGTACTTC
CASSHRGSYEQYF
>NA|TRBJ2-1|TRBV3-1|NA
TGTGCCAGCAGCGCCGACCGACTAGGGACGGTGAATGAGCAGTTCTTC
CASSADRLGTVNEQFF
>NA|TRBJ2-3|TRBV7-6|few
TGTGCCAGCAGGGGGGGTAGCACAGATACGCAGTATTTT
CASRGGSTDTQYF
>TRBD1|TRBJ2-3|TRBV6-2/TRBV6-3|NA
TGTGCCAGCAGTACCCGGGGACAGGGCACAGATACGCAGTATTTT
CASSTRGQGTDTQYF
>NA|TRBJ2-2|TRBV6-5|NA
TGTGCCAGCAGTTACGGGGCGAACACCGGGGAGCTGTTTTTT
CASSYGANTGELFF
>NA|TRBJ2-7|TRBV20-1|few
TGCAGTGCTAGAGATTTGAGGGGGACCTCCTACGAGCAGTACTTC
CSARDLRGTSYEQYF
>NA|TRBJ1-2|TRBV7-2|NA
TGTGCCAGCAACCAGGAAATTTTTTCTGCCTATGGCTACACCTTC
CASNQEIFSAYGYTF
>NA|TRBJ1-2|TRBV7-9|NA
TGTGCCAGCAGCTTAGCCCCGAATAACTATGGCTACACCTTC
CASSLAPNNYGYTF
>TRBD1|TRBJ2-7|TRBV7-9|NA
TGTGCCAGCAGCGCGCCGGGACAGGCAAGCTACGAGCAGTACTTC
CASSAPGQASYEQYF
>TRBD2|TRBJ2-5|TRBV12-3/TRBV12-4|NA
TGTGCCAGCAGTTTAATCCTCGGGACTAGCGGGGTGTACCAAGAGACCAAGTACTTC
CASSLILGTSGVYQETKYF
>NA|TRBJ2-7|TRBV7-8|NA
TGTGCCAGCAGCTTAGGGGGAGACGAGCAGTACTTC
CASSLGGDEQYF
>TRBD2|TRBJ2-3|TRBV15|few
TGTGCCACCAGCAGAGAGCGGGGGGGCCCAGATACGCAGTATTTT
CATSRERGGPDTQYF
>NA|TRBJ2-3|TRBV6-2/TRBV6-3|NA
TGTGCCAGCAGCCATACTAGGGACGACGGGACAGATACGCAGTATTTT
CASSHTRDDGTDTQYF
>NA|TRBJ1-1|TRBV7-8|NA
TGTGCCAGCGCTACTAACACTGAAGCTTTCTTT
CASATNTEAFF
>NA|TRBJ2-5|TRBV4-3|few
TGCGCCAGGCGGGTCGAGACCCAGTACTTC
CARRVETQYF
>NA|TRBJ2-7|TRBV4-1|few
TGCGCCAGCAGCCAAAGTACAGGGTCCTACGAGCAGTACTTC
CASSQSTGSYEQYF
>NA|TRBJ1-2|TRBV9|NA
TGTGCCAGCAGCGTAGAACCAGAGACCTACTATGGCTACACCTTC
CASSVEPETYYGYTF
>TRBD1|TRBJ1-1|TRBV19|NA
TGTGCCGTGACAGGGTGGGAGAACACTGAAGCTTTCTTT
CAVTGWENTEAFF
>NA|TRBJ2-5|TRBV2|NA
TGTGCCAGCAGTGATCTCGAGGCCGGTTCTAGGGAGACCCAGTACTTC
CASSDLEAGSRETQYF
>TRBD2|TRBJ2-1|TRBV6-2/TRBV6-3|NA
TGTGCCAGCAGTTACGTCGGGGGGATCAATGAGCAGTTCTTC
CASSYVGGINEQFF
>TRBD1|TRBJ2-1|TRBV6-5|NA
TGTGCCAGCACTGACCCCTACAGGGGGAATGAGCAGTTCTTC
CASTDPYRGNEQFF